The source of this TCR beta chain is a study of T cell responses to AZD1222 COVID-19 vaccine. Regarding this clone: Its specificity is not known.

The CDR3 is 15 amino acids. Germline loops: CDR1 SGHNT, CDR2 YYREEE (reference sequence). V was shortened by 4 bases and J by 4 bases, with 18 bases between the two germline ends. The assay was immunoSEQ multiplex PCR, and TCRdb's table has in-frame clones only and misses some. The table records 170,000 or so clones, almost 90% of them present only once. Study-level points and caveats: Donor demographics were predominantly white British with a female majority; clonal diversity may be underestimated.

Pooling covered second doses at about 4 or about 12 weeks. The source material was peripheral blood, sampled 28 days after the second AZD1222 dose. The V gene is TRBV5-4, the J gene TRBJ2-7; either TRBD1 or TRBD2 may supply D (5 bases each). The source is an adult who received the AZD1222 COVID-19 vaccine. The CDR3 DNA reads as TGTGCCAGCAGCCCGGCCTTGGGGGATTATTACGAGCAGTACTTC. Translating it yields CASSPALGDYYEQYF.